This T cell receptor (beta chain) was identified in a study of shared clonotypes between healthy human individuals. Positively selected for CCR7, the CD45RO-negative cells used as naive CD8 cells excluded terminally differentiated effector memory CD45RA+ cells. Assay used: immunoSEQ multiplex PCR; TCRdb lists only in-frame clones, some missing. The sample contains about 2.2 million clones, about 93% of which appear only once. This CDR3 comprises 19 residues. The germline CDR1 and CDR2 sequences are MDHEN and SYDVKM. Deletions cut 5 bases from V and 3 bases from J, with 25 bases between. The chain couples TRBV28 to TRBJ2-2, with D perhaps given as TRBD1 or TRBD2 (6 bases each). The sequence derives from a man between 18 and 35 years old in good health. Some clones in this sample may be carry-over from other donors' samples. Sequenced material: naive CD8+ T cells from PBMCs. The CDR3 loop is CASSPATMGVGGYTGELFF. For the CDR3, the DNA is TGTGCCAGCAGTCCGGCCACCATGGGGGTCGGGGGCTACACCGGGGAGCTGTTTTTT. The whole variable domain, remainder taken from reference TRBV28 and TRBJ2-2, is DVKVTQSSRYLVKRTGEKVFLECVQDMDHENMFWYRQDPGLGLRLIYFSYDVKMKEKGDIPEGYSVSREKKERFSLILESASTNQTSMYLCASSPATMGVGGYTGELFFGEGSRLTVL.